This T cell receptor (beta chain) emerged from a study of CD8 T cells in Susac syndrome. Controls were healthy donors chosen to match patients in age and sex. V lost 0 bases, J lost 5 bases, and 0 bases stayed unmatched. Germline values: CDR1 SGHRS, CDR2 YFSETQ. CDR3 length: 15 residues. Reverse transcription of about 0.5 to 1 ug RNA was carried out with random hexamers. Each CDR3 protein gets one entry after TCRdb re-called the immunoSEQ multiplex PCR reads with MiXCR. Among some 150,000 distinct CDR3 sequences, approximately 94% were seen once, and the ten largest hold roughly 0.083%. The sample consisted of CD4+ T cells from PBMCs. The chain combines TRBV5-1 with TRBJ2-1; TRBD2 matches 12 bases. This TCR was recovered from a human donor in good health. The CDR3 reads CASSLGTSGDNEQFF. The CDR3 region has the DNA TGCGCCAGCAGCTTGGGGACTAGCGGGGACAATGAGCAGTTCTTC.